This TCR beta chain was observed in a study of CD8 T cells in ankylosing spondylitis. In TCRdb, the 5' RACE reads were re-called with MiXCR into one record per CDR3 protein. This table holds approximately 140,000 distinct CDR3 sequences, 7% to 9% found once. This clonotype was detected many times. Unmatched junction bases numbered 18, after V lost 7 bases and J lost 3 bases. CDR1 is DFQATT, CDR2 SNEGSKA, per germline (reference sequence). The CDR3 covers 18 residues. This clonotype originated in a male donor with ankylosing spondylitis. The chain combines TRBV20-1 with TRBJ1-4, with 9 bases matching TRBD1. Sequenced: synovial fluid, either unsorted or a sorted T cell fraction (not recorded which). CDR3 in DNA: TGCAGTGGATACTCCCAATCCGGGACAGGGTTTTCTAATGAAAAACTGTTTTTT. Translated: CSGYSQSGTGFSNEKLFF.